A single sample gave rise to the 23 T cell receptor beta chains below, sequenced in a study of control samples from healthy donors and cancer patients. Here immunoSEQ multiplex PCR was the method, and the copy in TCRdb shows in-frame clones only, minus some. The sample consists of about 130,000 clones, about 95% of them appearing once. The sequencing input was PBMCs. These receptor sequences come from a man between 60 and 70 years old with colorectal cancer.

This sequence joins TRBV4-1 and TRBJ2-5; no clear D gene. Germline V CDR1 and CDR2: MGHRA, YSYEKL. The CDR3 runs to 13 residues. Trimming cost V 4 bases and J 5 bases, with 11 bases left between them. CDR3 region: CASSRGPRETQYF. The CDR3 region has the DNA TGCGCCAGCAGCCGCGGACCAAGGGAGACCCAGTACTTC.

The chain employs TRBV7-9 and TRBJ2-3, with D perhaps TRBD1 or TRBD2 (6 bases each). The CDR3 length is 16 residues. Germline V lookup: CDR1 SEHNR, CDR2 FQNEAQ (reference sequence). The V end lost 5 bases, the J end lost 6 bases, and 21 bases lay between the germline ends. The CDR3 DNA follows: TGTGCCAGCAGCGAAATAAGGGGGGTAGGGTCCGATACGCAGTATTTT. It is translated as CASSEIRGVGSDTQYF. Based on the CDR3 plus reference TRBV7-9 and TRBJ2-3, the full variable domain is DTGVSQNPRHKITKRGQNVTFRCDPISEHNRLYWYRQTLGQGPEFLTYFQNEAQLEKSRLLSDRFSAERPKGSFSTLEIQRTEQGDSAMYLCASSEIRGVGSDTQYFGPGTRLTVL.

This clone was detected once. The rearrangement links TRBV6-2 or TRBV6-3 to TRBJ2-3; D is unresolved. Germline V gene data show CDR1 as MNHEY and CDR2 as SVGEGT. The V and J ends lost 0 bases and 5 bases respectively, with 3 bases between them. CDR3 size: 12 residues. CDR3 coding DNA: TGTGCCAGCAGTTACTCAAAAGATACGCAGTATTTT. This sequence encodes CASSYSKDTQYF.

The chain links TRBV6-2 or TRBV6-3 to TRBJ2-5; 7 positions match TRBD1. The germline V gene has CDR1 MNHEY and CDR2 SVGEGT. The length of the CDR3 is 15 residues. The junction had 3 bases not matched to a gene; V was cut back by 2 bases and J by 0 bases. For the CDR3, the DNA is TGTGCCAGCAGTTACGGGACAGACGACCAAGAGACCCAGTACTTC. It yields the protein CASSYGTDDQETQYF.

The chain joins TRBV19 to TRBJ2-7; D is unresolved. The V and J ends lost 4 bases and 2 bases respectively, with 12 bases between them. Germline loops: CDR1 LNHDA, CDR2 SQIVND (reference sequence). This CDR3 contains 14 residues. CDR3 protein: CASSTRRTPYEQYF. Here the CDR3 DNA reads TGTGCCAGTAGTACGAGAAGAACCCCCTACGAGCAGTACTTC.

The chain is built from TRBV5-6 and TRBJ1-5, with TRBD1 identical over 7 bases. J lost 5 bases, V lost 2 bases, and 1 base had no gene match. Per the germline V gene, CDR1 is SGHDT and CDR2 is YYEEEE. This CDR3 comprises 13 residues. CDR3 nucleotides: TGTGCCAGCAGCTTTCAGGGGGATCAGCCCCAGCATTTT. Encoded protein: CASSFQGDQPQHF.

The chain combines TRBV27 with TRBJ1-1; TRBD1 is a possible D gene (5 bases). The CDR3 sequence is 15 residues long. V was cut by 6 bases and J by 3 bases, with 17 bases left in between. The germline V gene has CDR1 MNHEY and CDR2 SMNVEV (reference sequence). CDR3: CASRSPRGLDTEAFF. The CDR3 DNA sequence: TGTGCCAGCAGGTCTCCCCGGGGCCTCGACACTGAAGCTTTCTTT.

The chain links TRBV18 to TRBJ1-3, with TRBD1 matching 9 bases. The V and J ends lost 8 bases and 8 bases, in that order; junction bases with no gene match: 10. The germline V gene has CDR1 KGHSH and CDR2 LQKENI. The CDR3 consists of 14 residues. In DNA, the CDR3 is TGTGCCAGCACTCCGGGACAGGGCTACGACACCATATATTTT. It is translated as CASTPGQGYDTIYF. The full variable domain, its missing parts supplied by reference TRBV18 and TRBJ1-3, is NAGVMQNPRHLVRRRGQEARLRCSPMKGHSHVYWYRQLPEEGLKFMVYLQKENIIDESGMPKERFSAEFPKEGPSILRIQQVVRGDSAAYFCASTPGQGYDTIYFGEGSWLTVV.

The CDR3 reads CASSFQRGSSYNEQFF. Here the CDR3 DNA reads TGTGCCAGCAGCTTCCAGCGGGGGTCCTCCTACAATGAGCAGTTCTTC. The rearrangement links TRBV5-8 to TRBJ2-1, with 8 bases identical to TRBD2. CDR1 and CDR2 from the germline V gene are SGHTS and YDEGEE. This CDR3 contains 16 residues. Trimming took 2 bases from V and 0 from J; bases not matched to a gene: 4.

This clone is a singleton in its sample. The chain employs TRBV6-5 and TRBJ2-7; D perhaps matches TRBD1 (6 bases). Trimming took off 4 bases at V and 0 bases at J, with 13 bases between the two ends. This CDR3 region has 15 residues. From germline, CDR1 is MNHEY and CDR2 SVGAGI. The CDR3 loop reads CASSLGAPNSYEQYF. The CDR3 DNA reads TGTGCCAGCAGTTTGGGGGCCCCGAACTCCTACGAGCAGTACTTC.

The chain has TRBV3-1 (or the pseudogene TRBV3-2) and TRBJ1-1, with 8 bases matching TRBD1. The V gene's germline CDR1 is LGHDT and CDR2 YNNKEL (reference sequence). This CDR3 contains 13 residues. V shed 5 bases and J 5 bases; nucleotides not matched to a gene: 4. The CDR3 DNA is TGTGCCAGCAGCGGACAGGGAGGGACTGAAGCTTTCTTT. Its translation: CASSGQGGTEAFF.

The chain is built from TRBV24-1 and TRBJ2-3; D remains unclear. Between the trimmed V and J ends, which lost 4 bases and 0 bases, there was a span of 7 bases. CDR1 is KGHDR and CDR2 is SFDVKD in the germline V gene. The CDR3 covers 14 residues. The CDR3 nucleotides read TGTGCCACCAGTGACTTGGACAGCACAGATACGCAGTATTTT. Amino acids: CATSDLDSTDTQYF.

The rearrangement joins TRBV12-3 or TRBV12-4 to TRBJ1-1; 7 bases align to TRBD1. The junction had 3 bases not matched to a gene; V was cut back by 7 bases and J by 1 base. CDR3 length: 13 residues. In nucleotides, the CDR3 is TGTGCCAGCACCGGGGACAGGAACACTGAAGCTTTCTTT. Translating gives CASTGDRNTEAFF.

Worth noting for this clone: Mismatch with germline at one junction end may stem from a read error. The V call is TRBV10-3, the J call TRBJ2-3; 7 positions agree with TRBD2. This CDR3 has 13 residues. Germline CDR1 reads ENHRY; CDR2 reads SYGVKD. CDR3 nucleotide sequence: TGTGCCATCAGTGAGTCTGGACTAGGAGGTCCCCACTTT. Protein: CAISESGLGGPHF.

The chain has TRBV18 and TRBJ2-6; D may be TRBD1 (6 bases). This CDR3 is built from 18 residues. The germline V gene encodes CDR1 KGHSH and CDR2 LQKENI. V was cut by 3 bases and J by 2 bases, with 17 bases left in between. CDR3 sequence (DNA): TGTGCCAGCTCACCGAAGAACAGGGAAGCTCCTGGGGCCAACGTCCTGACTTTC. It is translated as CASSPKNREAPGANVLTF. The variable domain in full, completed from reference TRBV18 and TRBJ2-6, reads NAGVMQNPRHLVRRRGQEARLRCSPMKGHSHVYWYRQLPEEGLKFMVYLQKENIIDESGMPKERFSAEFPKEGPSILRIQQVVRGDSAAYFCASSPKNREAPGANVLTFGAGSRLTVL.

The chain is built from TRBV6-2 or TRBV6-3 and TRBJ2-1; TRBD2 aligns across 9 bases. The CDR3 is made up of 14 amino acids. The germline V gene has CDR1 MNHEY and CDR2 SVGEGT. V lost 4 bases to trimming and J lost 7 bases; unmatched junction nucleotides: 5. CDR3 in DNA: TGTGCCAGCAGTTTTAGCGGGGGCTTAAATGAGCAGTTCTTC. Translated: CASSFSGGLNEQFF.

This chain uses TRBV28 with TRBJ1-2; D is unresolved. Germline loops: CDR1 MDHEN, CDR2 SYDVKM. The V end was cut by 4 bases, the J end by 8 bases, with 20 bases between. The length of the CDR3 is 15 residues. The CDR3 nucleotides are TGTGCCAGCAGTTCCCCCACTGGATCGGGTAACGGCTACACCTTC. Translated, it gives CASSSPTGSGNGYTF.

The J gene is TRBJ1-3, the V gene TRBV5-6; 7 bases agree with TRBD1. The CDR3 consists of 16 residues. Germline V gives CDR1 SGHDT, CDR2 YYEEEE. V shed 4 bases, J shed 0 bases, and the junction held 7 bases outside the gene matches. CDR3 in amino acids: CASSGTAKSSGNTIYF. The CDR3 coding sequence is TGTGCCAGCAGCGGGACAGCCAAAAGCTCTGGAAACACCATATATTTT.

The CDR3 region is CASSLGGRNTEAFF. CDR3 nucleotide sequence: TGTGCCAGCAGCTTAGGCGGCAGGAACACTGAAGCTTTCTTT. The rearrangement links TRBV9 to TRBJ1-1; the D is unclear. V lost 4 bases, J lost 1 base, and 11 bases lay in between. The germline gives CDR1 SGDLS, CDR2 YYNGEE. The CDR3 is 14 amino acids.

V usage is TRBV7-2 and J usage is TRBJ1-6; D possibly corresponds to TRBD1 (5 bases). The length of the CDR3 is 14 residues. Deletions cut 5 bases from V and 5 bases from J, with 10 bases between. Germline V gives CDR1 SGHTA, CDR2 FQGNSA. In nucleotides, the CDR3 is TGTGCCAGCAGCGGTGACAGTAATAATTCACCCCTCCACTTT. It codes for CASSGDSNNSPLHF.

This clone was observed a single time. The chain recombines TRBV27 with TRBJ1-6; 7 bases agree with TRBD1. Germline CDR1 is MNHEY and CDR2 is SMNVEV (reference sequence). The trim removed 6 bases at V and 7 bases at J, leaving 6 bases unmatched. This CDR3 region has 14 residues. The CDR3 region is CASRQDRRNSPLHF. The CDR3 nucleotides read TGTGCCAGCAGACAGGACAGGAGGAATTCACCCCTCCACTTT.

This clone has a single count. The DNA of the CDR3 is TGTGCCAGCAACCGGGAGCGACAGGGGGTCAATGGCTACACCTTC. Protein product: CASNRERQGVNGYTF. The chain joins TRBV6-6 to TRBJ1-2; 9 bases match TRBD1. There are 15 residues in the CDR3. V gave up 7 bases and J gave up 6 bases; unmatched junction bases: 12. Germline values: CDR1 MNHNY, CDR2 SVGAGI (reference sequence).

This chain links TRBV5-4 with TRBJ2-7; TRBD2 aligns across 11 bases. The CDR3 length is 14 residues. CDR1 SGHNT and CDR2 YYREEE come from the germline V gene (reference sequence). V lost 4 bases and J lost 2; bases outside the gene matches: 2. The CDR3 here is CASSLSGGAYEQYF. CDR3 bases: TGTGCCAGCAGCCTTAGCGGGGGGGCCTACGAGCAGTACTTC.